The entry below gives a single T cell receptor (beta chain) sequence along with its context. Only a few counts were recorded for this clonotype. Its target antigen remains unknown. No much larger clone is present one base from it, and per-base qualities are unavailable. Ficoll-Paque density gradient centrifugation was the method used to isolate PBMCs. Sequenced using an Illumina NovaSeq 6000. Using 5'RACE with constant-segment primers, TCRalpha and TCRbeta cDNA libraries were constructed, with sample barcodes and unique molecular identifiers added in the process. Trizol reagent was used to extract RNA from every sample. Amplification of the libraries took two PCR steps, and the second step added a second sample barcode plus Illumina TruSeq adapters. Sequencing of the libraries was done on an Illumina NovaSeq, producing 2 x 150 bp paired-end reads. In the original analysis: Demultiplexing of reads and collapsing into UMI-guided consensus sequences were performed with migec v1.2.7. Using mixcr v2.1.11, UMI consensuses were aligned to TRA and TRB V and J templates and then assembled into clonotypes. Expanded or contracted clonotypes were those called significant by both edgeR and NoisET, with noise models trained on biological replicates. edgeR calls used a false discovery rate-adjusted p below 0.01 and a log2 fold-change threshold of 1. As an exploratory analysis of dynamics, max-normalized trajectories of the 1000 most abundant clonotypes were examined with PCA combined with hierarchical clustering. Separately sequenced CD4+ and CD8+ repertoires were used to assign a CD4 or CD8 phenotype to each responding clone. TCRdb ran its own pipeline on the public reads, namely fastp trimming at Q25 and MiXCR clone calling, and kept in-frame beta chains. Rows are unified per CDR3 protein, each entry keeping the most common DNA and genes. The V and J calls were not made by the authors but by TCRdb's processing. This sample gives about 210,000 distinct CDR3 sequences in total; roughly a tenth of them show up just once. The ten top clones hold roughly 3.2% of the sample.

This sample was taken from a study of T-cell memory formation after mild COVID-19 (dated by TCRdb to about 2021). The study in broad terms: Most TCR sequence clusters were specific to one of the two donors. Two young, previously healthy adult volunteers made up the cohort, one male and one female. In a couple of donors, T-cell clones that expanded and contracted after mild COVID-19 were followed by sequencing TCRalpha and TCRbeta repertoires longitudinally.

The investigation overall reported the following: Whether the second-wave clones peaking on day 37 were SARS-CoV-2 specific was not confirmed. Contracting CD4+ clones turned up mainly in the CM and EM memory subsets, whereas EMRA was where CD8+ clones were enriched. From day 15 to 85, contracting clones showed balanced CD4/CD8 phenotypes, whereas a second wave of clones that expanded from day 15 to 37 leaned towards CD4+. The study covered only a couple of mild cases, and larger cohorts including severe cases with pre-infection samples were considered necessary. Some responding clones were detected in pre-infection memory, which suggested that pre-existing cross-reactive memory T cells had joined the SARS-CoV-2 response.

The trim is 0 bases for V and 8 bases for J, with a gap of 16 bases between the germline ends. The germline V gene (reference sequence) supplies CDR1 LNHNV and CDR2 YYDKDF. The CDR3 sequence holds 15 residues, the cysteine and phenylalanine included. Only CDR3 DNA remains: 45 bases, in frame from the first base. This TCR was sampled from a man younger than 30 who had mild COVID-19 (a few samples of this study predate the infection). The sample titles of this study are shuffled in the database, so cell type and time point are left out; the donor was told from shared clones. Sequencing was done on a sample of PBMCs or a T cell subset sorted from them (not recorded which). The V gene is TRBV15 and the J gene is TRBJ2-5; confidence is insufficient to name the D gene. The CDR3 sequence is CATSRDPAGYVTQYF. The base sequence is TGTGCCACCAGCAGAGATCCCGCAGGCTATGTTACCCAGTACTTC.